A selection of T cell receptor beta chains follows, all from one sample in a study of T-cell reconstitution after alpha-beta-depleted transplantation in children. MiXCR, run by TCRdb on the PCR reads, gives a single entry per CDR3 protein. The data contain 250,000 to 300,000 distinct CDR3 sequences, 11% of them singletons. Sequenced material: peripheral blood, taken 180 days after TCRalphabeta/CD19-depleted stem cell transplant. The receptor set was obtained from a male patient aged 2-15 years who had a stem cell transplant for chronic granulomatous disease, so the T cells may come from the graft donor. CDR3s include the opening cysteine and the closing phenylalanine or tryptophan. The D gene is left open where the match is weak. Where a row states a size, it is once, few, many or the class of an expanded clone; other rows omit it.

>TRBD2|-|TRBJ2-3|TRBV12-3/TRBV12-4
CPSSAGTSGFLDTQYF
TGTCCCAGCAGCGCAGGGACTAGCGGGTTTTTAGATACGCAGTATTTT
>-|many|TRBJ1-2|TRBV6-2/TRBV6-3
CASSYDRSSYGYTF
TGTGCCAGCAGTTACGACAGATCATCTTATGGCTACACCTTC
>-|few|TRBJ2-2|TRBV5-8
CASSLVDLAGELFF
TGTGCCAGCAGCTTGGTAGATTTGGCCGGGGAGCTGTTTTTT
>TRBD2|many|TRBJ2-2|TRBV11-2
CASSLPGRASFGELFF
TGTGCCAGCAGCTTACCCGGGAGGGCCTCCTTCGGGGAGCTGTTTTTT
>TRBD2|many|TRBJ2-7|TRBV20-1
CSASSGGYEQYF
TGCAGTGCTAGCTCGGGAGGCTACGAGCAGTACTTC
>-|-|TRBJ1-2|TRBV7-2
CASSLEVGGAHYGYTF
TGTGCCAGCAGCTTAGAGGTGGGGGGGGCCCACTATGGCTACACCTTC
>TRBD2|many|TRBJ2-1|TRBV6-5
CASSLPGLAGNEQFF
TGTGCCAGCAGTTTACCGGGACTAGCGGGGAATGAGCAGTTCTTC
>-|many|TRBJ2-5|TRBV29-1
CSVEEVQGLTQYF
TGCAGCGTTGAAGAGGTTCAGGGGTTGACCCAGTACTTC
>TRBD2|-|TRBJ2-1|TRBV18
CASSPAGGPWDEQFF
TGTGCCAGCTCACCAGCGGGAGGGCCTTGGGATGAGCAGTTCTTC
>-|many|TRBJ2-1|TRBV24-1
CATSPRTTNNEQFF
TGTGCCACCAGTCCTCGGACTACAAACAATGAGCAGTTCTTC
>TRBD2|many|TRBJ2-3|TRBV15
CATTPGLAALGTQYF
TGTGCCACCACGCCGGGACTAGCGGCGCTGGGGACGCAGTATTTT